Presented here are 5 T cell receptor beta chains from one specimen sequenced in a study of immune evolution from preneoplasia to lung adenocarcinoma. TCRdb's table, derived via immunoSEQ multiplex PCR, lists solely in-frame clones and lacks some. The sample holds about 4,900 clones, roughly three quarters seen once. The material sequenced was FFPE minimally invasive lung adenocarcinoma tissue. The receptors originated from a person aged 55-80 years with lung adenocarcinoma.

The chain recombines TRBV7-8 with TRBJ2-7; 7 nucleotides match TRBD1. The CDR3 is made up of 14 amino acids. Germline lookup yields CDR1 SGHVS and CDR2 FQNEAQ. V lost 1 base, J lost 0 bases, and 0 bases stayed unmatched. CDR3 bases: TGTGCCAGCAGCTTAGGGGACAGCTCCTACGAGCAGTACTTC. Translating it yields CASSLGDSSYEQYF. The variable domain in full, with the rest retrieved from reference TRBV7-8 and TRBJ2-7, is GAGVSQSPRYKVAKRGQDVALRCDPISGHVSLFWYQQALGQGPEFLTYFQNEAQLDKSGLPSDRFFAERPEGSVSTLKIQRTQQEDSAVYLCASSLGDSSYEQYFGPGTRLTVT.

V and J are TRBV7-2 and TRBJ2-7, with 7 bases that match TRBD2. Germline-derived CDR1 and CDR2 are SGHTA and FQGNSA. V gave up 4 bases and J gave up 0 bases; unmatched junction bases: 6. The CDR3 has 15 amino acids. CDR3 sequence: CASSSYGGSSYEQYF. CDR3 sequence (DNA): TGTGCCAGCAGCTCCTACGGGGGGAGCTCCTACGAGCAGTACTTC.

The V call is TRBV30, the J call TRBJ1-1, with 9 bases matching TRBD1. CDR1 is GTSNPN and CDR2 is SVGIG in the germline V gene (reference sequence). V was pared by 5 bases and J by 6 bases, with 10 bases of the junction left unmatched. This CDR3 has 14 amino acids. The CDR3 loop reads CAWGSRDRVPEAFF. CDR3 nucleotide sequence: TGTGCCTGGGGGTCCCGGGACAGGGTACCTGAAGCTTTCTTT.

The V call is TRBV9, the J call TRBJ2-2, with 7 positions matching TRBD1. The CDR3 has 17 amino acids. Trimming at V came to 4 bases and at J to 4 bases, leaving 13 bases not matched to a gene. Germline CDR1 reads SGDLS; CDR2 reads YYNGEE. The CDR3 bases are TGTGCCAGCAGCTCCACCCCCGGGACAGTCCGCACCGGGGAGCTGTTTTTT. This encodes CASSSTPGTVRTGELFF. The complete variable domain, with remaining parts taken from reference TRBV9 and TRBJ2-2, reads DSGVTQTPKHLITATGQRVTLRCSPRSGDLSVYWYQQSLDQGLQFLIQYYNGEERAKGNILERFSAQQFPDLHSELNLSSLELGDSALYFCASSSTPGTVRTGELFFGEGSRLTVL.

The chain has TRBV7-8 and TRBJ2-7; 8 bases fit TRBD1. V lost 5 bases to trimming and J lost 5 bases; unmatched junction nucleotides: 17. This CDR3 has 17 residues. Germline V lookup: CDR1 SGHVS, CDR2 FQNEAQ. The CDR3 nucleotides read TGTGCCAGCAGCCCCCGAGGAACAGGGGGTATAGAAAACGAGCAGTACTTC. This sequence encodes CASSPRGTGGIENEQYF.